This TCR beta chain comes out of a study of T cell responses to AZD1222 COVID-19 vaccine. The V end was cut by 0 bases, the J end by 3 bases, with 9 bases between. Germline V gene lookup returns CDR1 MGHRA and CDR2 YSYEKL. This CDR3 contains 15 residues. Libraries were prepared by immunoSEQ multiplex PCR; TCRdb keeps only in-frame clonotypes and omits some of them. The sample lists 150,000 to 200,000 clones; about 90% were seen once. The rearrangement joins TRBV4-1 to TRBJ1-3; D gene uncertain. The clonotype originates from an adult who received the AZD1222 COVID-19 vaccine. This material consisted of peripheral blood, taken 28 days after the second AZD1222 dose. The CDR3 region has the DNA TGCGCCAGCAGCCAAGAAGTGGGCAGTGGAAACACCATATATTTT. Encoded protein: CASSQEVGSGNTIYF.